This T cell receptor (delta chain) was identified in a study of γδ T cells in repeated Plasmodium falciparum infection. Study at large: Age- and gender-matched Australian children served as comparison for malaria-exposed Malian children.

TCRdb re-processed the multiplex PCR reads using CATT. This sample has 85,000 to 100,000 delta-chain clones, with 0.9% to 1% found just once. This clone was seen a few times. TCRdb has a much larger clone's protein, which differs at residue 4 from the translation of this DNA, likely because of a read error; what is shown is the protein translated from the DNA. The germline V gene encodes CDR1 GEAIGNYY and CDR2 EKD. The CDR3 is 16 residues long. The V end was cut by 5 bases, the J end by 2 bases, with 20 bases between. Flow sorting of PBMC yielded separate Vgamma9/Vdelta2+ and Vdelta2-negative gammadelta T cell populations for bulk repertoire analysis.

The source material was gamma-delta T cells from blood. The chain joins TRDV2 to TRDJ1, with D perhaps TRDD3 (5 bases). TCRdb offers no J gene call, so here the DNA was matched to germline to obtain one. This clonotype was sampled from a pool of human donors (malaria-infected and uninfected, not separated). CDR3 DNA sequence: TGTGCCTGTGGCAGCGTCGCCCAGGATAGGACCGATAAACTCATCTTT. Translating it yields CACGSVAQDRTDKLIF.